The TCR beta chain described here comes from a study of shared clonotypes between healthy human individuals. General observations from the study: It was observed that approximately 5% of naive CD4 clonotypes were shared across four donors.

The CDR3 length is 11 residues. The germline V gene has CDR1 SGHDN and CDR2 FVKESK. The naive CD8 population came from CD45RO-negative cells selected for CCR7, without terminally differentiated effector memory CD45RA+ cells. As concerns this clone: Its antigen is unidentified. An end of the junction does not agree with germline; a read error may underlie this.

Data came from immunoSEQ multiplex PCR; TCRdb stores just in-frame clones and leaves some out. The table has around 1.9 million clones, roughly 91% seen once. The chain employs TRBV14 and TRBJ2-7, with D possibly being TRBD2 (7 bases). Material: naive CD8+ T cells from PBMCs. The receptor was derived from a man aged 18 to 30 in good health. Some clones in this sample may be carry-over from other donors' samples. CDR3 in DNA: TGTGCCAGCAGCCATGGGAGGGAGACAGGCTTC. Protein sequence: CASSHGRETGF.